This T cell receptor beta chain was identified during a study of blood T cells in healthy people across ages. General study findings and limits: Reliance upon unsorted PBMCs precluded definitive naive versus antigen-experienced comparison.

Comments on this clonotype: What it recognizes is unknown.

PCR was performed a second time for about 7 to 12 cycles using a sample-barcoded 5' primer and a J-beta primer mix. Via MiXCR, TCRdb re-called the 5' RACE reads, giving one row per CDR3 protein. The table shows fewer than 700,000 distinct CDR3 sequences, with less than 60% occurring only once. V was pared by 7 bases and J by 5 bases, with 12 bases of the junction left unmatched. CDR3 length: 15 amino acids. The germline V gene encodes CDR1 PRHDT and CDR2 FYEKMQ (reference sequence). No fewer than 7 million PBMCs went into each sample. The source material was blood. This TCR was recovered from a man older than 75 in good health. V gene TRBV13 combines with J gene TRBJ2-3; 7 bases align to TRBD2. CDR3 sequence (DNA): TGTGCCAGCACTCGGCGAGGGAGGGCGGAAGATACGCAGTATTTT. Translated: CASTRRGRAEDTQYF.